The 26 T cell receptor beta chains in this list originate from one sample, sequenced in a study of T cell responses to AZD1222 COVID-19 vaccine. Some clones are missing from TCRdb's copy, which holds only in-frame ones; the method was immunoSEQ multiplex PCR. The sample shows roughly 150,000 clones, over 75% of them seen only once. The sample consisted of peripheral blood, taken on day 0 of AZD1222 vaccination. These receptors originate from an adult in good health.

The chain is built from TRBV5-1 and TRBJ2-1; TRBD1 matches at 7 bases. Germline CDR1 reads SGHRS; CDR2 reads YFSETQ. J lost 8 bases, V lost 4 bases, and 3 bases had no gene match. The CDR3 is 12 amino acids. The CDR3 DNA reads as TGCGCCAGCAGCCCTACAGGGGATGAGCAGTTCTTC. This sequence encodes CASSPTGDEQFF.

This chain connects TRBV28 to TRBJ1-1, with D hard to call. The CDR3 sequence is 13 residues long. Trimming removed 5 bases from V and 4 bases from J, with 11 bases in between. From germline, CDR1 is MDHEN and CDR2 SYDVKM. CDR3 in amino acids: CASSPGSGTEAFF. CDR3 nucleotide sequence: TGTGCCAGCAGTCCCGGTTCAGGCACTGAAGCTTTCTTT.

This clone was observed once. This chain connects TRBV9 to TRBJ2-3; D may match TRBD1 or TRBD2 (5 bases each). V was trimmed by 3 bases and J by 0 bases, leaving 14 bases between them. The CDR3 is 16 amino acids. The V gene's germline CDR1 is SGDLS and CDR2 YYNGEE. The CDR3: CASSGPGRISTDTQYF. CDR3 coding DNA: TGTGCCAGCAGCGGACCGGGACGGATTAGCACAGATACGCAGTATTTT. Using reference TRBV9 and TRBJ2-3 for the parts outside the CDR3, the full variable domain is DSGVTQTPKHLITATGQRVTLRCSPRSGDLSVYWYQQSLDQGLQFLIQYYNGEERAKGNILERFSAQQFPDLHSELNLSSLELGDSALYFCASSGPGRISTDTQYFGPGTRLTVL.

V is TRBV6-2 or TRBV6-3 and J is TRBJ2-2; 7 bases align to TRBD2. Germline values: CDR1 MNHEY, CDR2 SVGEGT. V shed 2 bases and J 2 bases; nucleotides not matched to a gene: 5. The CDR3 is 16 residues long. Here the CDR3 reads CASSYIGGRNTGELFF. Here the CDR3 DNA reads TGTGCCAGCAGTTACATTGGCGGGAGAAACACCGGGGAGCTGTTTTTT.

V and J are TRBV10-3 and TRBJ2-7, with a tentative D call TRBD1 (5 bases). Per germline, CDR1 ENHRY and CDR2 SYGVKD. CDR3 length: 14 amino acids. V lost 6 bases and J lost 0, with 12 bases in between. The CDR3 here is CAIRTTESSYEQYF. CDR3 sequence (DNA): TGTGCCATCAGAACGACAGAGAGCTCCTACGAGCAGTACTTC.

This clone was found once. The rearrangement joins TRBV24-1 to TRBJ2-7; D possibly corresponds to TRBD1 (6 bases). Germline V gives CDR1 KGHDR, CDR2 SFDVKD. V was shortened by 2 bases and J by 4 bases, with 14 bases between the two germline ends. The CDR3 has 15 residues. The CDR3 is CATSDSTGWGYEQYF. CDR3 DNA: TGTGCCACCAGTGATTCAACAGGGTGGGGGTACGAGCAGTACTTC.

This rearrangement joins TRBV4-3 to TRBJ2-3; 12 nucleotides agree with TRBD2. The CDR3 length is 16 residues. V was clipped by 0 bases and J by 4 bases; unmatched bases: 2. Germline V gives CDR1 LGHNA, CDR2 YSLEER. The CDR3 protein is CASSQDLAGGPDTQYF. In DNA, the CDR3 is TGCGCCAGCAGCCAAGATCTAGCGGGAGGGCCAGATACGCAGTATTTT.

The V gene is TRBV19, the J gene TRBJ1-1; weak D call: TRBD1 (5 bases). The CDR3 is made up of 14 amino acids. Trimming shortened V by 2 bases and J by 5 bases, and 12 bases separated the two germline ends. Germline values: CDR1 LNHDA, CDR2 SQIVND (reference sequence). The CDR3 reads CASSIQGLATEAFF. As DNA, the CDR3 is TGTGCCAGTAGTATACAGGGATTAGCGACTGAAGCTTTCTTT.

The V call is TRBV6-2 or TRBV6-3, the J call TRBJ2-1, with D possibly matching TRBD1 (6 bases). V was cut by 5 bases and J by 16 bases, with 21 bases left in between. This CDR3 has 13 residues. Germline values: CDR1 MNHEY, CDR2 SVGEGT. CDR3 loop: CASSPQGQAFCFF. The CDR3 DNA is TGTGCCAGCAGTCCCCAGGGGCAGGCTTTTTGTTTCTTC.

V and J are TRBV6-2 or TRBV6-3 and TRBJ2-1; 11 bases align to TRBD2. The germline CDR1 and CDR2 sequences are MNHEY and SVGEGT. The CDR3 covers 16 residues. With 3 bases clipped from V and 2 bases from J, the junction kept 3 bases outside the gene matches. CDR3 loop: CASSYSGRVTYNEQFF. As DNA, the CDR3 is TGTGCCAGCAGTTATAGCGGGAGGGTAACCTACAATGAGCAGTTCTTC.

The chain joins TRBV7-9 to TRBJ2-7, with 8 positions matching TRBD2. The CDR3 totals 17 residues. Trimming took 1 base from V and 6 from J; bases not matched to a gene: 14. Germline V gene data show CDR1 as SEHNR and CDR2 as FQNEAQ (reference sequence). The CDR3 coding sequence is TGTGCCAGCAGCTTAGGCCTAGCGGGCTCCCCGGGACTCGAGCAGTACTTC. It codes for CASSLGLAGSPGLEQYF.

This clone showed up just a few times. The V and J genes are TRBV5-1 and TRBJ2-1, with D possibly matching TRBD1 (5 bases). V was shortened by 0 bases and J by 2 bases, with 18 bases between the two germline ends. Germline V gene lookup returns CDR1 SGHRS and CDR2 YFSETQ. This CDR3 contains 18 residues. The CDR3 loop reads CASSLGWERQGPYNEQFF. The CDR3 DNA sequence: TGCGCCAGCAGCTTGGGTTGGGAAAGGCAGGGCCCCTACAATGAGCAGTTCTTC.

The chain uses TRBV27 and TRBJ2-3; D might be TRBD2 (5 bases). This CDR3 region has 14 residues. CDR1 MNHEY and CDR2 SMNVEV come from the germline V gene (reference sequence). The V end was cut by 3 bases, the J end by 2 bases, with 9 bases between. The CDR3 sequence is CASSLEVNTDTQYF. The CDR3 DNA reads TGTGCCAGCAGTTTGGAGGTAAACACAGATACGCAGTATTTT.

The V call is TRBV6-5, the J call TRBJ1-1; D remains unclear. The germline V gene encodes CDR1 MNHEY and CDR2 SVGAGI. V lost 9 bases to trimming and J lost 4 bases, with 6 bases between them. The CDR3 is 10 amino acids. The DNA for the CDR3 is TGTGCCAGTGTCCTCACTGAAGCTTTCTTT. Its translation: CASVLTEAFF.

This sequence joins TRBV18 and TRBJ2-2, with D perhaps matching TRBD1 or TRBD2 (5 bases each). The CDR3 is 17 amino acids. Deletions cut 2 bases from V and 1 base from J, with 14 bases between. CDR1 KGHSH and CDR2 LQKENI come from the germline V gene. CDR3 coding DNA: TGTGCCAGCTCACCATACCGGTTGGGGGAGAACACCGGGGAGCTGTTTTTT. It translates to CASSPYRLGENTGELFF.

The J gene is TRBJ2-6, the V gene TRBV4-2; maybe TRBD2 (6 bases). V was shortened by 4 bases and J by 0 bases, with 10 bases between the two germline ends. The CDR3 is 16 amino acids. Germline CDR1 reads LGHNA; CDR2 reads YNFKEQ. The CDR3 loop is CASSREDTSGANVLTF. The CDR3 region has the DNA TGTGCCAGCAGCCGGGAGGATACCTCTGGGGCCAACGTCCTGACTTTC.

The V and J genes are TRBV6-2 or TRBV6-3 and TRBJ1-5; D remains ambiguous. The germline V gene encodes CDR1 MNHEY and CDR2 SVGEGT. The CDR3 has 11 residues. Trimming took off 4 bases at V and 9 bases at J, with 7 bases between the two ends. This CDR3 is CASSSSGPQHF. The CDR3 DNA reads as TGTGCCAGCAGTTCAAGTGGGCCCCAGCATTTT.

This chain uses TRBV11-2 with TRBJ1-4; D is unresolved. The CDR3 length is 13 residues. Trimming stripped 0 bases from V and 6 bases from J, with 5 bases between. Germline CDR1 SGHAT, CDR2 FQNNGV. CDR3: CASSLDLDEKLFF. The CDR3 DNA reads TGTGCCAGCAGCTTAGATCTGGATGAAAAACTGTTTTTT.

The rearrangement uses TRBV11-2 and TRBJ2-7; no definite D call. Germline V gene data show CDR1 as SGHAT and CDR2 as FQNNGV. V was trimmed by 0 bases and J by 2 bases, leaving 11 bases between them. This CDR3 contains 15 residues. CDR3 loop: CASSLDRVRAYEQYF. CDR3 bases: TGTGCCAGCAGCTTAGATCGGGTTAGGGCCTACGAGCAGTACTTC.

The chain carries TRBV4-1 and TRBJ1-3; D is ambiguous. Between the trimmed V and J ends, which lost 1 base and 8 bases, there was a span of 12 bases. CDR1 is MGHRA, CDR2 YSYEKL, per germline. This CDR3 contains 14 residues. CDR3 bases: TGCGCCAGCAGCCAAGGCAGCGCCGCACACACCATATATTTT. Residues: CASSQGSAAHTIYF.

The chain recombines TRBV25-1 with TRBJ1-1, with D tentatively TRBD1 (6 bases). Trimming pared 1 base from V and 1 base from J, leaving 10 bases between. The CDR3 has 15 amino acids. Germline V gene lookup returns CDR1 MGHDK and CDR2 SYGVNS. CDR3 bases: TGTGCCAGCAGTGAATCCGCGACAGGGAACACTGAAGCTTTCTTT. This codes for CASSESATGNTEAFF.

Written as DNA, the CDR3 is TGTGCCAGCAGCTTAGCTACTGGACAGGGCCATCAGCCCCAGCATTTT. Translating gives CASSLATGQGHQPQHF. The chain links TRBV7-9 to TRBJ1-5, with TRBD1 matching 8 bases. V lost 0 bases and J lost 5; bases outside the gene matches: 6. This CDR3 is built from 16 residues. The germline V gene encodes CDR1 SEHNR and CDR2 FQNEAQ (reference sequence).

The V call is TRBV6-1, the J call TRBJ2-7; D is possibly TRBD2 (6 bases). Germline V gene sequence: CDR1 MNHNS, CDR2 SASEGT. The length of the CDR3 is 16 residues. Trimming cost V 2 bases and J 2 bases, with 16 bases left between them. CDR3 sequence reads: CASSERTGTLTYEQYF. For the CDR3, the DNA is TGTGCCAGCAGTGAAAGGACCGGGACTTTAACCTACGAGCAGTACTTC.

The rearrangement uses TRBV19 and TRBJ1-2; 9 positions agree with TRBD1. Germline CDR1 LNHDA, CDR2 SQIVND (reference sequence). The CDR3 covers 12 residues. The CDR3: CVTMDRGYGYTF. In nucleotides, the CDR3 is TGTGTTACCATGGACAGGGGCTATGGCTACACCTTC.

This clone was observed once. This sequence joins TRBV13 and TRBJ2-1; D possibly corresponds to TRBD2 (6 bases). The V end was cut by 3 bases, the J end by 9 bases, with 15 bases between. This CDR3 contains 14 residues. Germline V CDR1 and CDR2: PRHDT, FYEKMQ (reference sequence). The CDR3 sequence: CASSFRISGSEQFF. DNA for the CDR3: TGTGCCAGCAGCTTTAGGATTAGCGGATCTGAGCAGTTCTTC.

The V and J genes are TRBV5-4 and TRBJ2-3; D unresolved. The germline gives CDR1 SGHNT, CDR2 YYREEE (reference sequence). The germline V and J ends were trimmed by 0 bases and 0 bases, with 8 bases remaining between them. This CDR3 is built from 15 residues. The CDR3 bases are TGTGCCAGCAGCTTGGACGGAACTAGCACAGATACGCAGTATTTT. Translation gives CASSLDGTSTDTQYF.